Presented here are 25 T cell receptor beta chains from one specimen sequenced in a study of shared clonotypes between healthy human individuals. Measured with immunoSEQ multiplex PCR; TCRdb has only the in-frame clones, and not every one. The sample has about 450,000 clones, 75% to 85% seen once. The specimen sequenced was PBMCs. These receptors were taken from a woman aged 40 to 55 in good health. Some clones in this sample may be carry-over from other donors' samples.

The rearrangement joins TRBV2 to TRBJ2-7, with D maybe TRBD2 (5 bases). The CDR3 loop spans 13 amino acids. V lost 8 bases, J lost 1 base, and 12 bases lay in between. CDR1 and CDR2 (germline): SNHLY, FYNNEI. DNA for the CDR3: TGTGCCAGCGAGGGAGATACATCCTACGAGCAGTACTTC. It encodes CASEGDTSYEQYF. The full variable domain, its missing parts supplied by reference TRBV2 and TRBJ2-7, is EPEVTQTPSHQVTQMGQEVILRCVPISNHLYFYWYRQILGQKVEFLVSFYNNEISEKSEIFDDQFSVERPDGSNFTLKIRSTKLEDSAMYFCASEGDTSYEQYFGPGTRLTVT.

The chain links TRBV19 to TRBJ2-7, with D perhaps matching TRBD1 (6 bases). The CDR3 sequence is 15 residues long. V gave up 4 bases and J gave up 0 bases, with 13 bases separating them. CDR1 and CDR2 from the germline V gene are LNHDA and SQIVND (reference sequence). CDR3 loop: CASSNTGLSSYEQYF. CDR3 nucleotide sequence: TGTGCCAGTAGTAACACAGGGCTCAGCTCCTACGAGCAGTACTTC.

This chain connects TRBV11-2 to TRBJ1-2; D perhaps matches TRBD1 (6 bases). Germline CDR1 is SGHAT and CDR2 is FQNNGV. Trimming left V 0 bases short and J 2 bases short, with 13 bases between. This CDR3 has 16 residues. The CDR3 DNA follows: TGTGCCAGCAGCTTAGACCCAGGGGCCCTAAACTATGGCTACACCTTC. Protein product: CASSLDPGALNYGYTF. Variable domain in full (rest from reference TRBV11-2 and TRBJ1-2): EAGVAQSPRYKIIEKRQSVAFWCNPISGHATLYWYQQILGQGPKLLIQFQNNGVVDDSQLPKDRFSAERLKGVDSTLKIQPAKLEDSAVYLCASSLDPGALNYGYTFGSGTRLTVV.

V is TRBV29-1 and J is TRBJ1-4, with 9 positions matching TRBD1. V dropped 7 bases and J dropped 8; count of bases not matched to a gene: 8. Germline V gives CDR1 SQVTM, CDR2 ANQGSEA. This CDR3 has 13 amino acids. CDR3 amino acids: CSARDRVDEKLFF. As DNA, the CDR3 is TGCAGCGCCCGGGACAGGGTGGACGAAAAACTGTTTTTT.

V is TRBV11-3 and J is TRBJ2-1, with TRBD2 identical over 8 bases. The length of the CDR3 is 14 residues. Per the germline V gene, CDR1 is SGHNT and CDR2 is YENEEA. Trimming removed 2 bases from V and 6 bases from J; junction bases left unmatched: 3. CDR3 loop: CASSLSGSPNEQFF. The DNA of the CDR3 is TGTGCCAGCAGCTTAAGCGGGAGCCCCAATGAGCAGTTCTTC.

This clone was picked up one time. This chain joins TRBV28 and TRBJ2-3; 7 bases are shared with TRBD1. The J segment lost 2 bases and the V segment lost 2 bases, leaving 4 bases of the junction unmatched. The germline V gene has CDR1 MDHEN and CDR2 SYDVKM. The CDR3 consists of 15 residues. The CDR3 here is CASSLGDSHTDTQYF. As DNA, the CDR3 is TGTGCCAGCAGTTTAGGGGACAGCCACACAGATACGCAGTATTTT.

The chain couples TRBV7-8 to TRBJ1-2; D possibly corresponds to TRBD1 (6 bases). CDR1 is SGHVS, CDR2 FQNEAQ, per germline. Trimming shortened V by 5 bases and J by 2 bases, and 15 bases separated the two germline ends. The CDR3 extends over 15 amino acids. The DNA of the CDR3 is TGTGCCAGCAGCCGGGGAAACACAGGGAACTATGGCTACACCTTC. Its protein product is CASSRGNTGNYGYTF.

The V gene is TRBV2, the J gene TRBJ2-2; TRBD1 aligns across 10 bases. Germline CDR1 reads SNHLY; CDR2 reads FYNNEI. The CDR3 consists of 13 residues. J gave up 7 bases and V 6 bases, and 2 bases lay outside the gene matches. CDR3 coding DNA: TGTGCCAGCAGAGACAGGGGGCTCGGGGAGCTGTTTTTT. As protein: CASRDRGLGELFF.

The gene calls are TRBV11-1 and TRBJ2-7; D ambiguous. Germline V gene data show CDR1 as SGHAT and CDR2 as FQDESV (reference sequence). CDR3 length: 16 residues. Trimming cost V 3 bases and J 2 bases, with 17 bases left between them. The CDR3 loop is CASSFRSISLTYEQYF. The DNA of the CDR3 is TGTGCCAGCAGCTTTCGGTCAATCAGCTTGACCTACGAGCAGTACTTC.

The genes are TRBV19 and TRBJ1-1; the D is unclear. CDR3 length: 15 residues. V lost 0 bases to trimming and J lost 4 bases, with 12 bases between them. Germline V CDR1 and CDR2: LNHDA, SQIVND (reference sequence). CDR3 in amino acids: CASSIDYRAPTEAFF. CDR3 sequence (DNA): TGTGCCAGTAGTATAGACTACCGGGCCCCCACTGAAGCTTTCTTT.

V gene TRBV7-9 combines with J gene TRBJ1-2, with D hard to call. Germline V gene lookup returns CDR1 SEHNR and CDR2 FQNEAQ (reference sequence). Trimming left V 5 bases short and J 5 bases short, with 21 bases between. The CDR3 sequence is 16 residues long. CDR3 loop: CASSPSVGGFGYGYTF. As DNA, the CDR3 is TGTGCCAGCAGCCCCTCGGTGGGAGGGTTCGGATATGGCTACACCTTC. The complete variable domain, with remaining parts taken from reference TRBV7-9 and TRBJ1-2, reads DTGVSQNPRHKITKRGQNVTFRCDPISEHNRLYWYRQTLGQGPEFLTYFQNEAQLEKSRLLSDRFSAERPKGSFSTLEIQRTEQGDSAMYLCASSPSVGGFGYGYTFGSGTRLTVV.

The V gene is TRBV28, the J gene TRBJ2-1; D is ambiguous. This CDR3 region has 14 residues. Germline V lookup: CDR1 MDHEN, CDR2 SYDVKM. The ends were cut back, 5 bases at V and 6 bases at J, with 14 bases in the middle. The DNA of the CDR3 is TGTGCCAGCAGTCCCCATCAGTGGGGCAATGAGCAGTTCTTC. As protein: CASSPHQWGNEQFF.

As concerns this clone: Only one base separates this from a far larger clonotype, so it likely reflects a read error. This CDR3 is also generated by other DNA sequences in the sample. The chain employs TRBV2 and TRBJ1-5; 8 bases map to TRBD1. Germline trimming cut 8 bases from V and 10 bases from J; bases unmatched to any gene: 13. CDR1 and CDR2 from the germline V gene are SNHLY and FYNNEI. This CDR3 has 14 amino acids. CDR3 sequence: CASGGQGASGPQHF. CDR3 coding DNA: TGTGCCAGCGGCGGACAGGGTGCGTCTGGACCCCAGCATTTT.

J is TRBJ1-5 and V is TRBV28; D gene uncertain. CDR3 length: 15 residues. V lost 3 bases and J lost 7, with 16 bases in between. Germline V CDR1 and CDR2: MDHEN, SYDVKM. CDR3 nucleotide sequence: TGTGCCAGCAGTTTCGAGGGTGAGGGCTACCAGCCCCAGCATTTT. Translating gives CASSFEGEGYQPQHF.

This clone has just a few counts. The V and J genes are TRBV6-1 and TRBJ2-7, with TRBD1 as a possible D gene (5 bases). The germline V gene encodes CDR1 MNHNS and CDR2 SASEGT. The CDR3 length is 13 residues. The V and J ends lost 4 bases and 6 bases respectively, with 13 bases between them. CDR3 bases: TGTGCCAGCAGTGGCAGGACAACTTTCGAGCAGTACTTC. It translates to CASSGRTTFEQYF.

This clone was detected only once. The chain combines TRBV5-1 with TRBJ1-4, with 12 bases aligning to TRBD1. The CDR3 covers 14 residues. The ends lost 7 bases at V and 8 bases at J; junction bases unmatched: 6. CDR1 is SGHRS and CDR2 is YFSETQ in the germline V gene. The DNA of the CDR3 is TGCGCCAGCGCGTCCGGGACAGGGGGCGAAAAACTGTTTTTT. This sequence encodes CASASGTGGEKLFF.

The chain employs TRBV5-6 and TRBJ2-7; 9 nucleotides line up with TRBD2. V shed 1 base and J 1 base; nucleotides not matched to a gene: 0. Per germline, CDR1 SGHDT and CDR2 YYEEEE. The CDR3 covers 14 residues. The CDR3 nucleotides are TGTGCCAGCAGCTTGACTAGCGGGTCCTACGAGCAGTACTTC. This sequence encodes CASSLTSGSYEQYF.

This clone has a single count. The V gene is TRBV5-6, the J gene TRBJ2-3, with D possibly called TRBD1 or TRBD2 (5 bases each). The CDR3 is 16 amino acids. Trimming cost V 4 bases and J 1 base, with 16 bases left between them. Germline-derived CDR1 and CDR2 are SGHDT and YYEEEE. CDR3 sequence reads: CASSLGRQRGTDTQYF. The DNA for the CDR3 is TGTGCCAGCAGCCTGGGACGCCAGAGAGGCACAGATACGCAGTATTTT. Full variable domain (rest looked up from reference TRBV5-6 and TRBJ2-3): DAGVTQSPTHLIKTRGQQVTLRCSPKSGHDTVSWYQQALGQGPQFIFQYYEEEERQRGNFPDRFSGHQFPNYSSELNVNALLLGDSALYLCASSLGRQRGTDTQYFGPGTRLTVL.

The chain combines TRBV21-1 with TRBJ1-4; TRBD1 is the table's D call, not checked against the DNA. TRBV21-1 is recorded as a pseudogene. The CDR3 is 15 residues long. The CDR3 region has the DNA TGTGCCTGGAAGGGGACAGGGCCAACTAATGAAAAACTGTTTTTT. This gives the protein CAWKGTGPTNEKLFF.

The chain couples TRBV7-6 to TRBJ2-1; 16 nucleotides agree with TRBD2. Germline loops: CDR1 SGHVS, CDR2 FNYEAQ. The J segment lost 10 bases and the V segment lost 3 bases, leaving 9 bases of the junction unmatched. The CDR3 has 17 residues. The CDR3 DNA sequence: TGTGCCAGCAGCTTCGACCCGGGACTAGCGGGAGGGCCAGAGCAGTTCTTC. This sequence encodes CASSFDPGLAGGPEQFF.

The V call is TRBV27, the J call TRBJ2-3, with 10 positions matching TRBD1. V lost 4 bases and J lost 8; bases outside the gene matches: 6. CDR1 is MNHEY and CDR2 is SMNVEV in the germline V gene (reference sequence). This CDR3 has 14 residues. The CDR3 here is CASSYGQGVGTQYF. The CDR3 region has the DNA TGTGCCAGCAGTTACGGACAGGGGGTGGGTACGCAGTATTTT.

The chain couples TRBV27 to TRBJ2-7; D is unresolved. V lost 2 bases, J lost 6 bases, and 11 bases lay in between. CDR3 length equals 13 residues. The germline V gene encodes CDR1 MNHEY and CDR2 SMNVEV (reference sequence). The CDR3 DNA is TGTGCCAGCAGTTTAATAGACACCGCCGAGCAGTACTTC. It codes for CASSLIDTAEQYF.

The V call is TRBV7-9, the J call TRBJ1-2; a possible D gene is TRBD1 (5 bases). Germline V gives CDR1 SEHNR, CDR2 FQNEAQ (reference sequence). The CDR3 is made up of 15 amino acids. With 4 bases removed from V and 4 bases from J, the gap between germline ends came to 16 bases. DNA of the CDR3: TGTGCCAGCAGCTCATCAGGGTTGCACCTCTATGGCTACACCTTC. This gives the protein CASSSSGLHLYGYTF.

J is TRBJ1-5 and V is TRBV9, with 9 bases identical to TRBD1. The CDR3 spans 19 residues. Germline trimming cut 5 bases from V and 6 bases from J; bases unmatched to any gene: 21. Germline loops: CDR1 SGDLS, CDR2 YYNGEE. The CDR3 is CASRVDYEQGARGVQPQHF. DNA for the CDR3: TGTGCCAGCAGGGTGGATTACGAACAGGGGGCGCGGGGAGTTCAGCCCCAGCATTTT. The variable domain in full, completed from reference TRBV9 and TRBJ1-5, reads DSGVTQTPKHLITATGQRVTLRCSPRSGDLSVYWYQQSLDQGLQFLIQYYNGEERAKGNILERFSAQQFPDLHSELNLSSLELGDSALYFCASRVDYEQGARGVQPQHFGDGTRLSIL.

The V and J genes are TRBV12-5 and TRBJ2-3; 11 nucleotides match TRBD2. Per germline, CDR1 LGHNT and CDR2 FRNRAP. Trimming took 0 bases from V and 3 from J; bases not matched to a gene: 2. The CDR3 has 16 amino acids. CDR3 sequence: CASGLVTSGITDTQYF. The CDR3 DNA sequence: TGTGCTAGTGGTTTGGTGACTAGCGGGATAACAGATACGCAGTATTTT.